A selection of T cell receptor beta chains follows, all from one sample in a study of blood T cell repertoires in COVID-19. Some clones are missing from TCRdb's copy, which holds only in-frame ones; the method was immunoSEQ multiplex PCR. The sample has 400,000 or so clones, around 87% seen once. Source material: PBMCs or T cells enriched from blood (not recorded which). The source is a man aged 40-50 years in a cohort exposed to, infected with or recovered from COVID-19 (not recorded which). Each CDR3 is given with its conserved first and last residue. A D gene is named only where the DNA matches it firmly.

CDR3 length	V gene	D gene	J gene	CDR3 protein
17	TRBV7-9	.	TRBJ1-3	CASSSHYLPGKENTIYF
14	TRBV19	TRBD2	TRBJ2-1	CASSIVGGPNEQFF
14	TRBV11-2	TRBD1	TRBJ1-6	CASSRDRGNSPLHF
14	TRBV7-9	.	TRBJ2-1	CASRPGLNLNEQFF
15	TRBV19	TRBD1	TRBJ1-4	CASSVPTGGSEKLFF
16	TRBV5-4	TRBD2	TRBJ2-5	CASSLLEVAGVETQYF
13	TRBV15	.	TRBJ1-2	CATSRDYNPGYTF
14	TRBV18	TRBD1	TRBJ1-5	CASSPAGGLQPQHF
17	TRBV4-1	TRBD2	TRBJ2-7	CASSQERGTSGSWEQYF
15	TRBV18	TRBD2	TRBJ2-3	CASSPSGSRTDTQYF
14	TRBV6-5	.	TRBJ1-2	CASSLRGIGYGYTF
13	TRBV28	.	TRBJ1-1	CASIPQGYTEAFF
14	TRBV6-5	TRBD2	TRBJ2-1	CASIRTSGRNEQFF
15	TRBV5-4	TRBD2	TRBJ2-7	CASSLGLDKQYEQYF
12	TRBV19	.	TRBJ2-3	CASSAGPDTQYF
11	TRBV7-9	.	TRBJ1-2	CASSGFYGYTF
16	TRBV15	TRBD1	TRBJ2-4	CATSPGTVLAKNIQYF
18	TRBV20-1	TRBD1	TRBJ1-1	CSASRLGTGVRVNTEAFF
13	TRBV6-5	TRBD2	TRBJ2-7	CASRLAGIYEQYF
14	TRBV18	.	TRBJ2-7	CASSPQGRGYEQYF
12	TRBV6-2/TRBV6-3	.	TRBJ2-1	CASSRRSIGQFF
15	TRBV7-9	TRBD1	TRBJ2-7	CASSFGQGARYEQYF
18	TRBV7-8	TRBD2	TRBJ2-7	CASSRTSGTTTSYYEQYF
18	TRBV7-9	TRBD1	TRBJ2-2	CASSLPTDRGGNTGELFF
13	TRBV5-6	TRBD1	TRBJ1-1	CASSTRGHAEAFF
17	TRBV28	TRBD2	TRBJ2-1	CASRETSGSVTYNEQFF
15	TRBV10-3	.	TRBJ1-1	CAISVRGGSGTEAFF
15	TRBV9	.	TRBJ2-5	CASSVGGVNQETQYF
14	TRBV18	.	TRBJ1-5	CASSPGRGNQPQHF
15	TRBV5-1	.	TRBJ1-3	CASSLGRVGGNTIYF
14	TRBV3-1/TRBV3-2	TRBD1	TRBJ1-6	CASSPTGFNSPLHF
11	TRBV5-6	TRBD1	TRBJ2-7	CASTTGGEQYF
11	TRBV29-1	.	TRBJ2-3	CSGRGYDTQYF
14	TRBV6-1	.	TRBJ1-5	CASSENWAGQPQHF
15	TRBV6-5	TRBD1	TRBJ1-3	CASGTGTGVGNTIYF
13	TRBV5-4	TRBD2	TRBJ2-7	CASSEGLAYEQYF
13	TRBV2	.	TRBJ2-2	CASSYRGGGELFF
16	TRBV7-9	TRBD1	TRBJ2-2	CASRADRVWSTGELFF
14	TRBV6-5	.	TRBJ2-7	CASKQDTYSYEQYF
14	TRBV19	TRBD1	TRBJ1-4	CASSMGQSNEKLFF
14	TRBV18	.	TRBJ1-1	CASSLRREGTEAFF
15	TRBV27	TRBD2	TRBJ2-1	CASSPGLAGVYEQFF
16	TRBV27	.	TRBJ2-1	CASSLSRASSYNEQFF
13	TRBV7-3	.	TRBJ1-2	CASSLGTSDGYTF
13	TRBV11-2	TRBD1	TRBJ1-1	CASSSDRNRGAFF
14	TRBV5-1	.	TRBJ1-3	CASNPGNEGNTIYF
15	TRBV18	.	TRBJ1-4	CASSPVPAANEKLFF
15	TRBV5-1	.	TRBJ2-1	CASSLAGDSNNEQFF
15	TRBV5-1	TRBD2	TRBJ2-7	CASRTGTSGTYEQYF
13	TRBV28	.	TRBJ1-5	CASSLRAPQPQHF
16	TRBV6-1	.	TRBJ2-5	CASSEGAVRGTETQYF
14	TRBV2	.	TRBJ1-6	CASSQGYYNSPLHF
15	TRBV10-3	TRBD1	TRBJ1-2	CAISESRGQGYGYTF
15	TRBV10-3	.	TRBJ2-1	CATYSVHSAYNEQFF
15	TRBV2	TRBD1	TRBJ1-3	CASSRDRLSGNTIYF
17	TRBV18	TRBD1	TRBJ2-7	CASSRLTGQGDRYEQYF
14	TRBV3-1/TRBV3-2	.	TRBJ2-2	CASSQGDFIGELFF
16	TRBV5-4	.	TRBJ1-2	CASSPMSTRSGKGYTF
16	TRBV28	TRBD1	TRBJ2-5	CASSHQQGSGGETQYF